What follows are 5 T cell receptor beta chains derived from one specimen sequenced in a study of molecular identifiers for immune sequencing clone quantification. A single record per CDR3 protein comes from TCRdb applying MiXCR to the PCR reads. The repertoire holds approximately 550,000 distinct CDR3 sequences, roughly 24% seen once, with about 0.75% in the top ten. The sequenced sample consisted of naive CD8+ T cells from blood, with Jurkat cell RNA spiked in. Subset specified: FACS-sorted CD8+CD4-CCR7+CD45RA+ naive T cells. The receptor set was obtained from a human donor in good health. Some libraries in this study had Jurkat cell RNA spiked in.

The sample holds a few counts of this clonotype. The CDR3 coding sequence is TGTGCCAGCAGTTTATCTCCCAGGGTCTACACAGATACGCAGTATTTT. This encodes CASSLSPRVYTDTQYF. This chain connects TRBV27 to TRBJ2-3, with D possibly matching TRBD1 (5 bases). The germline CDR1 and CDR2 sequences are MNHEY and SMNVEV (reference sequence). This CDR3 contains 16 residues. V was clipped by 0 bases and J by 2 bases, with 12 bases between them.

As to this clonotype: A single base separates this from a much larger clone, so it may be a read error. The chain joins TRBV4-3 to TRBJ1-1; D unclear. The ends were cut back, 1 base at V and 5 bases at J, with 14 bases in the middle. CDR1 LGHNA and CDR2 YSLEER come from the germline V gene. CDR3 length: 15 amino acids. The CDR3 is CASSQGSGGETEAFF. The CDR3 nucleotides are TGCGCCAGCAGCCAAGGTTCGGGCGGAGAGACTGAAGCTTTCTTT.

The rearrangement links TRBV6-2 or TRBV6-3 to TRBJ2-3; D may be TRBD1 or TRBD2 (5 bases each). CDR1 MNHEY and CDR2 SVGEGT come from the germline V gene. V lost 5 bases and J lost 0, with 12 bases in between. The CDR3 is made up of 15 amino acids. CDR3 nucleotide sequence: TGTGCCAGCAGTGCATGGGACCGCAGCACAGATACGCAGTATTTT. Protein sequence: CASSAWDRSTDTQYF.

The chain joins TRBV28 to TRBJ2-7; 9 bases are a match to TRBD1. Looked up from germline, CDR1 is MDHEN and CDR2 is SYDVKM. V lost 5 bases, J lost 1 base, and 6 bases stayed unmatched. The CDR3 has 15 residues. As DNA, the CDR3 is TGTGCCAGCAGTACCCGGGACAGGGCGTCCTACGAGCAGTACTTC. Translated: CASSTRDRASYEQYF.

This clonotype has at least ten counts. This chain joins TRBV20-1 and TRBJ2-7; 8 bases match TRBD1. This CDR3 region has 12 residues. The junction had 4 bases not matched to a gene; V was cut back by 3 bases and J by 6 bases. The germline CDR1 and CDR2 sequences are DFQATT and SNEGSKA (reference sequence). The DNA of the CDR3 is TGCAGTGCTAGGCCGGACAGGGCCGAGCAGTACTTC. This sequence encodes CSARPDRAEQYF.